The clone carrying this T cell receptor (beta chain) was counted ten times or more. The length of the CDR3 is 14 residues. Trimming removed 6 bases from V and 5 bases from J, with 12 bases in between. Germline V gives CDR1 SGHRS, CDR2 YFSETQ. The sample comes from a study of Graves' ophthalmopathy and Graves' hyperthyroidism. Study background: Over 18 months of follow-up, stable hyperthyroidism required that no ophthalmopathy appear.

The study amplified TCR beta CDR3 regions using RNA transcripts. RT-PCR with HTBI primers came first, then second-round multiplex PCR. MiXCR, applied by TCRdb to the multiplex PCR reads, yields one record per CDR3 protein. The profile shows about 1.2 million distinct CDR3 sequences, 35% to 40% of them singletons. Sequenced: peripheral blood or thyroid tissue (not recorded which). V gene TRBV5-1 combines with J gene TRBJ1-6; D is ambiguous. This receptor was identified in an adult man with Graves' hyperthyroidism. CDR3 residues: CASNDEPHNSPLHF. CDR3 sequence (DNA): TGCGCCAGCAACGATGAGCCCCATAATTCACCCCTCCACTTT.